The next 5 T cell receptor beta chains were all read from a single sample in a study of spatial heterogeneity in lung cancer. No antigens are known for them. As for time point: sample taken at primary tumor resection. Broader study findings: Within tumors, counts of expanded alpha and beta TCRs tracked tumor mutation counts.

TCRdb reprocessed the 5' RACE reads via MiXCR and lists one record per CDR3 protein. Among about 6,900 distinct CDR3 sequences listed, roughly an eighth were seen once. The material sequenced was lung tumor tissue, taken at surgery. These receptors all stem from a male donor with early-stage non-small cell lung cancer.

Note on this clonotype: In a library made to pick up alpha chains, this beta chain is a stray read with a size that means little. The chain is built from TRBV19 and TRBJ2-6; perhaps TRBD2 as D (5 bases). The germline V gene encodes CDR1 LNHDA and CDR2 SQIVND (reference sequence). The CDR3 loop spans 17 amino acids. V was cut by 3 bases and J by 3 bases, with 15 bases left in between. This CDR3 reads CASSMVRGNGGANVLTF. The CDR3 DNA is TGTGCCAGTAGTATGGTCCGGGGAAATGGTGGGGCCAACGTCCTGACTTTC. Together with reference TRBV19 and TRBJ2-6, the CDR3 gives the full variable domain: DGGITQSPKYLFRKEGQNVTLSCEQNLNHDAMYWYRQDPGQGLRLIYYSQIVNDFQKGDIAEGYSVSREKKESFPLTVTSAQKNPTAFYLCASSMVRGNGGANVLTFGAGSRLTVL.

As to this clonotype: This beta chain slipped into a library made for alpha chains as a stray read, so its size is not meaningful. The V and J genes are TRBV7-2 and TRBJ1-2; D ambiguous. The CDR3 runs to 12 residues. CDR1 is SGHTA, CDR2 FQGNSA, per germline. Trimming stripped 3 bases from V and 4 bases from J, with 6 bases between. The CDR3: CASSFRLYGYTF. The CDR3 bases are TGTGCCAGCAGCTTCCGCCTCTATGGCTACACCTTC.

This clonotype is medium-sized within its sample. This beta chain lies outside the target of a library built for alpha chains; its clone size means little. The V gene is TRBV5-1, the J gene TRBJ2-3; perhaps TRBD2 as D (6 bases). Germline assignment: CDR1 SGHRS and CDR2 YFSETQ. The CDR3 runs 15 residues. The V gene lost 0 bases and the J gene lost 6 bases, with 14 bases spanning the gap. For the CDR3, the DNA is TGCGCCAGCAGCTTGGGCCTAGCGTTGGGGGATACGCAGTATTTT. Residues: CASSLGLALGDTQYF.

This clonotype was observed many times. A library made for alpha chains picked up this beta chain off target, so its size means little. The chain employs TRBV5-1 and TRBJ2-3; no firm D call. Germline V gene lookup returns CDR1 SGHRS and CDR2 YFSETQ. The CDR3 runs 14 residues. V lost 0 bases and J lost 4, with 9 bases in between. In DNA, the CDR3 is TGCGCCAGCAGCTTGGACGTGACGGCAGATACGCAGTATTTT. Protein sequence: CASSLDVTADTQYF.

Relative to its sample, this clonotype is medium-sized. This beta chain is off target for a library built for alpha chains, so its abundance means little. The chain joins TRBV6-1 to TRBJ1-2; 8 bases map to TRBD1. Germline trimming cut 1 base from V and 12 bases from J; bases unmatched to any gene: 7. The CDR3 loop spans 13 amino acids. Per germline, CDR1 MNHNS and CDR2 SASEGT. The CDR3 DNA sequence: TGTGCCAGCAGTGAAGTTGGGACAGGTTATCACACCTTC. Protein sequence: CASSEVGTGYHTF.